One and the same sample provided the 17 T cell receptor beta chains below, sequenced in a study of cytomegalovirus exposure and HLA in healthy donors (dated by TCRdb to 2016 to 2017). The library was obtained by the immunoSEQ multiplex PCR assay. For the multiplex PCR, a mixture combining 60 forward primers for TCR Vbeta segments and 13 reverse primers for TCR Jbeta segments was used. This is the immuneACCESS table as TCRdb keeps it, with only in-frame sequences that have V and J called. A part of the clones is gone; compared with another copy, unresolved V genes explain less than half, and the rest is unexplained. The sample yields roughly 100,000 clones; about an eighth were counted once. The ten largest clones add up to about 16% of the sample. What was sequenced was PBMCs. All receptors derive from a man between 40 and 49 years old in good health and CMV-seropositive.

V gene TRBV4-2 combines with J gene TRBJ2-7; a possible D gene is TRBD1 (5 bases). Trimming pared 0 bases from V and 5 bases from J, leaving 11 bases between. Germline V gene sequence: CDR1 LGHNA, CDR2 YNFKEQ. There are 14 residues in the CDR3. CDR3 coding DNA: TGTGCCAGCAGCCAAGAGTGGGGCCCGGACGAGCAGTACTTC. As protein: CASSQEWGPDEQYF.

The chain joins TRBV15 to TRBJ2-6; possible D gene TRBD1, 5 bases. Trimming left V 5 bases short and J 1 base short, with 9 bases between. This CDR3 is 15 amino acids long. From germline, CDR1 is LNHNV and CDR2 YYDKDF (reference sequence). CDR3 region: CATSPKGSGANVLTF. In DNA form, the CDR3 reads TGTGCCACCAGCCCCAAGGGGTCTGGGGCCAACGTCCTGACTTTC.

The CDR3 DNA reads TGTGCCAGCAGCCCGCTACAGGGGCGGGACACTGAAGCTTTCTTT. Translating gives CASSPLQGRDTEAFF. This rearrangement joins TRBV9 to TRBJ1-1, with 7 bases fitting TRBD1. CDR1 is SGDLS and CDR2 is YYNGEE in the germline V gene. There are 15 residues in the CDR3. The V and J ends lost 4 bases and 3 bases, in that order; junction bases with no gene match: 9.

This clone was detected a few times. J is TRBJ1-4 and V is TRBV7-2; tentatively, D is TRBD1 (5 bases). Trimming cost V 1 base and J 7 bases, with 13 bases left between them. This CDR3 comprises 15 residues. Germline V lookup: CDR1 SGHTA, CDR2 FQGNSA. The CDR3 DNA is TGTGCCAGCAGCTTAGGCGGGGACCTGGGTGAAAAACTGTTTTTT. It translates to CASSLGGDLGEKLFF.

The rearrangement links TRBV5-1 to TRBJ2-2; TRBD1 is a possible D gene (7 bases). There are 15 residues in the CDR3. Trimming stripped 4 bases from V and 3 bases from J, with 13 bases between. Germline loops: CDR1 SGHRS, CDR2 YFSETQ. CDR3 loop: CASSLQGEDTGELFF. The DNA for the CDR3 is TGCGCCAGCAGCCTCCAGGGGGAGGACACCGGGGAGCTGTTTTTT.

This clone has a handful of counts. The chain joins TRBV10-3 to TRBJ2-7; TRBD1 agrees at 7 bases. J was trimmed by 6 bases and V by 5 bases; bases with no gene match: 7. The CDR3 covers 13 residues. CDR1 and CDR2 from the germline V gene are ENHRY and SYGVKD. CDR3 loop: CAISTGVISEQYF. In DNA, the CDR3 is TGTGCCATCAGTACAGGGGTCATTTCCGAGCAGTACTTC.

This clone has a handful of counts. The genes are TRBV7-6 and TRBJ1-1, with D uncertain. CDR3 length: 14 amino acids. CDR1 and CDR2 from the germline V gene are SGHVS and FNYEAQ. V was trimmed by 5 bases and J by 1 base, leaving 11 bases between them. The CDR3 region has the DNA TGTGCCAGCAGCATGACACCGCAGAACACTGAAGCTTTCTTT. Residues: CASSMTPQNTEAFF.

This chain joins TRBV6-4 and TRBJ2-3, with 7 bases lining up with TRBD1. CDR3 length: 15 amino acids. Looked up from germline, CDR1 is MRHNA and CDR2 is SNTAGT. V gave up 1 base and J gave up 11 bases; unmatched junction bases: 12. The CDR3 spells CASSDFGQAPGRQYF. The CDR3 region has the DNA TGTGCCAGCAGTGACTTCGGACAGGCCCCGGGGAGGCAGTATTTT.

This clone was picked up a small number of times. The rearrangement joins TRBV4-3 to TRBJ2-3, with 7 bases fitting TRBD2. CDR3 length: 15 residues. V lost 1 base to trimming and J lost 4 bases; unmatched junction nucleotides: 5. In germline, CDR1 is LGHNA, CDR2 YSLEER. The CDR3 nucleotides are TGCGCCAGCAGCCAAGTGGCGGGAGCCTCAGATACGCAGTATTTT. This gives the protein CASSQVAGASDTQYF.

The chain has TRBV2 and TRBJ2-5, with a weak D call TRBD1 (5 bases). Per germline, CDR1 SNHLY and CDR2 FYNNEI. This CDR3 is built from 14 residues. V lost 7 bases and J 0 bases, leaving 12 bases between the germline ends. The CDR3 loop reads CASKIAGNQETQYF. CDR3 nucleotides: TGTGCCAGCAAGATAGCAGGGAACCAAGAGACCCAGTACTTC.

A few counts support this clone. The chain joins TRBV7-9 to TRBJ2-5; tentative D call: TRBD2 (6 bases). This CDR3 is built from 14 residues. CDR1 SEHNR and CDR2 FQNEAQ come from the germline V gene (reference sequence). The V end lost 3 bases, the J end lost 0 bases, and 8 bases lay between the germline ends. This CDR3 is CASSFRGYQETQYF. The CDR3 DNA is TGTGCCAGCAGCTTCCGGGGGTACCAAGAGACCCAGTACTTC.

This clone occurred a few times. CDR3 DNA: TGTGCCAGCAGCTTGGCACTAGCGGGAGTGGCTGGGGAGCTGTTTTTT. Its protein is CASSLALAGVAGELFF. The chain is built from TRBV5-4 and TRBJ2-2, with 11 bases fitting TRBD2. The length of the CDR3 is 16 residues. From germline, CDR1 is SGHNT and CDR2 YYREEE (reference sequence). After removal of 0 bases from V and 8 bases from J, the junction contained 6 bases not matched to a gene.

As regards this clone: Different DNA sequences within this sample yield the same CDR3. The chain is built from TRBV5-1 and TRBJ2-7; the match to TRBD2 covers 11 bases. Germline V gene lookup returns CDR1 SGHRS and CDR2 YFSETQ. The CDR3 has 15 amino acids. Losses at the gene ends were 4 bases for V and 0 bases for J; bases not matched to a gene: 3. The CDR3: CASSPLAGGSYEQYF. CDR3 DNA: TGCGCCAGCAGCCCCCTAGCGGGAGGCTCCTACGAGCAGTACTTC.

The chain carries TRBV19 and TRBJ1-2; D may be TRBD1 (5 bases). The CDR3 extends over 14 amino acids. The ends were cut back, 2 bases at V and 2 bases at J, with 9 bases in the middle. In germline, CDR1 is LNHDA, CDR2 SQIVND (reference sequence). The CDR3 region is CASSISPGNYGYTF. The CDR3 nucleotides are TGTGCCAGTAGTATATCCCCAGGGAACTATGGCTACACCTTC.

This clone was seen more than once but under ten times. For the CDR3, the DNA is TGTGCCACCAGCGGAAGAAGGGGGTTTGCTGAAGCTTTCTTT. Translation gives CATSGRRGFAEAFF. The chain uses TRBV15 and TRBJ1-1; TRBD1 is a possible D gene (6 bases). This CDR3 spans 14 amino acids. Trimming removed 5 bases from V and 6 bases from J, with 16 bases in between. Germline V gene sequence: CDR1 LNHNV, CDR2 YYDKDF (reference sequence).

This chain links TRBV6-5 with TRBJ1-2; D is uncertain. Germline CDR1 reads MNHEY; CDR2 reads SVGAGI. V was trimmed by 5 bases and J by 3 bases, leaving 10 bases between them. This CDR3 contains 13 residues. This CDR3 is CASSPGSDYGYTF. The CDR3 nucleotides are TGTGCCAGCAGTCCCGGGAGCGACTATGGCTACACCTTC.

This clone was seen a handful of times. The J gene is TRBJ1-5, the V gene TRBV19, with D hard to call. CDR1 LNHDA and CDR2 SQIVND come from the germline V gene (reference sequence). The CDR3 is 15 residues long. Between the trimmed V and J ends, which lost 2 bases and 1 base, there was a span of 9 bases. As DNA, the CDR3 is TGTGCCAGTAGTATATCGGGTTTAAGCAATCAGCCCCAGCATTTT. Its protein is CASSISGLSNQPQHF.